Sequencing of this TCR beta chain was carried out in a study of CD8 T cells in ankylosing spondylitis. Study findings and constraints: It appeared that ankylosing spondylitis blood was characterized by a TCR beta motif of several highly homologous variants. Earlier reports found some motif variants in synovial fluid and blood in reactive arthritis.

The V end was cut by 4 bases, the J end by 6 bases, with 7 bases between. The CDR3 covers 11 residues. This clonotype was counted many times. Its antigen is undetermined. A quantitative 5'-RACE method, one with molecular barcodes, was used to make TCR beta libraries. TCRdb itself ran the 5' RACE reads through MiXCR, one entry per CDR3 protein. The sample has about 510,000 distinct CDR3 sequences; approximately 5.3% are singletons. The chain carries TRBV12-3 or TRBV12-4 and TRBJ2-7, with D unclear. This TCR was sampled from a male donor with ankylosing spondylitis. The sample comprised blood, either unsorted or a sorted T cell fraction (not recorded which). Here the CDR3 reads CASSSLAEQYF. CDR3 nucleotides: TGTGCCAGCAGTTCCCTGGCCGAGCAGTACTTC.